Shown below are 15 T cell receptor beta chains from a single sample sequenced in a study of blood T cell repertoires in COVID-19 (dated by TCRdb to the early 2020s). Library preparation employed the immunoSEQ multiplex PCR assay. The table comes from immuneACCESS by way of TCRdb, which keeps in-frame sequences with V and J called. Part of the clones is missing from these tables; in studies checked, under half for an unresolved V gene and the rest for unknown reasons. The sample contains around 100,000 clones, over 75% of them found a single time. Roughly 7.1% of the sample goes to the ten largest clones. The sequenced sample was peripheral blood. The receptor source for this set is a human donor with acute or convalescent COVID-19. The donor label of this sample is uncertain.

V usage is TRBV24-1 and J usage is TRBJ1-1, with 8 nucleotides matching TRBD1. Trimming took 4 bases from V and 7 from J; bases not matched to a gene: 7. CDR1 is KGHDR, CDR2 SFDVKD, per germline. The CDR3 covers 14 residues. The CDR3: CATSDETGAGEAFF. In DNA, the CDR3 is TGTGCCACCAGTGACGAGACAGGGGCAGGTGAAGCTTTCTTT.

CDR3 sequence: CASSSRQGSYEQYF. The CDR3 DNA sequence: TGTGCCAGCAGCAGCCGACAGGGGAGCTACGAGCAGTACTTC. The rearrangement joins TRBV7-2 to TRBJ2-7; 8 positions agree with TRBD1. The CDR3 sequence is 14 residues long. V trimming: 5 bases; J trimming: 3 bases; junction bases outside the gene matches: 6. In germline, CDR1 is SGHTA, CDR2 FQGNSA.

V gene TRBV5-1 combines with J gene TRBJ1-6; 7 positions match TRBD1. Germline V gene lookup returns CDR1 SGHRS and CDR2 YFSETQ. Trimming took 1 base from V and 8 from J; bases not matched to a gene: 3. CDR3 length: 14 residues. CDR3 nucleotides: TGCGCCAGCAGCTTGAGGGGGCTCGATTCACCCCTCCACTTT. Translating gives CASSLRGLDSPLHF.

The chain recombines TRBV4-2 with TRBJ1-1; a weak D match, TRBD1 (6 bases). Germline V CDR1 and CDR2: LGHNA, YNFKEQ. The CDR3 consists of 17 residues. Trimming stripped 4 bases from V and 1 base from J, with 19 bases between. The CDR3 nucleotides are TGTGCCAGCAGCCCCTTGGGGGCAGGCCATAGGAACACTGAAGCTTTCTTT. The encoded protein is CASSPLGAGHRNTEAFF.

The chain is built from TRBV27 and TRBJ1-5; unclear D gene. V lost 1 base and J lost 7, with 14 bases in between. The CDR3 loop spans 15 amino acids. Germline values: CDR1 MNHEY, CDR2 SMNVEV (reference sequence). The CDR3 DNA reads as TGTGCCAGCAGTTTATGGGCGAATTTTGGCCAGCCCCAGCATTTT. It encodes CASSLWANFGQPQHF.

CDR3 DNA sequence: TGCGCCAGCAGCTTGGTAACAGGGGACTATGGCTACACCTTC. Amino acid sequence: CASSLVTGDYGYTF. The chain links TRBV5-1 to TRBJ1-2; 7 nucleotides agree with TRBD1. The CDR3 sequence is 14 residues long. Losses at the gene ends were 0 bases for V and 3 bases for J; bases not matched to a gene: 2. Germline V lookup: CDR1 SGHRS, CDR2 YFSETQ.

The gene calls are TRBV19 and TRBJ2-7; D remains unclear. The V gene's germline CDR1 is LNHDA and CDR2 SQIVND (reference sequence). There are 14 residues in the CDR3. V was clipped by 4 bases and J by 0 bases, with 10 bases between them. CDR3 bases: TGTGCCAGTAGTAGCCGGGTCAACTCCTACGAGCAGTACTTC. Its translation is CASSSRVNSYEQYF.

This sequence joins TRBV12-3 or TRBV12-4 and TRBJ2-2; tentatively, D is TRBD2 (6 bases). CDR3 length equals 12 residues. Trimming shortened V by 4 bases and J by 7 bases, and 7 bases separated the two germline ends. The CDR3 nucleotides are TGTGCCAGCAGTTCGGGAGTCGGGGAGCTGTTTTTT. Translated: CASSSGVGELFF.

The chain employs TRBV5-1 and TRBJ2-3, with TRBD2 matching 8 bases. The CDR3 length is 16 residues. Germline CDR1 is SGHRS and CDR2 is YFSETQ. With 4 bases clipped from V and 1 base from J, the junction kept 8 bases outside the gene matches. The chain's CDR3 is CASSLGWRGGTDTQYF. CDR3 DNA sequence: TGCGCCAGCAGCCTGGGTTGGCGGGGGGGCACAGATACGCAGTATTTT.

The chain joins TRBV2 to TRBJ2-5; a possible D gene is TRBD1 (6 bases). This CDR3 region has 14 residues. Trimming cost V 5 bases and J 1 base, with 11 bases left between them. The V gene's germline CDR1 is SNHLY and CDR2 FYNNEI. CDR3: CASSPDRFQETQYF. The DNA for the CDR3 is TGTGCCAGCAGTCCAGACAGGTTCCAAGAGACCCAGTACTTC.

The V gene is TRBV27, the J gene TRBJ1-1; maybe TRBD1 (6 bases). CDR3 length: 14 residues. The germline V gene encodes CDR1 MNHEY and CDR2 SMNVEV (reference sequence). V was trimmed by 4 bases and J by 3 bases, leaving 12 bases between them. CDR3 DNA: TGTGCCAGCAGTTCTTACCCAGGGGACACTGAAGCTTTCTTT. Translated, it gives CASSSYPGDTEAFF.

V and J are TRBV6-1 and TRBJ1-6, with a weak D call TRBD1 (5 bases). V lost 1 base and J 7 bases, leaving 14 bases between the germline ends. The V gene's germline CDR1 is MNHNS and CDR2 SASEGT. This CDR3 is 16 amino acids long. CDR3 region: CASSEGQLYSNSPLHF. Written as DNA, the CDR3 is TGTGCCAGCAGTGAAGGACAGCTTTACAGCAATTCACCCCTCCACTTT.

The chain employs TRBV29-1 and TRBJ1-2; no firm D call. CDR1 SQVTM and CDR2 ANQGSEA come from the germline V gene. Trimming removed 7 bases at V and 8 bases at J, with 11 bases between. CDR3 size: 10 residues. CDR3 DNA: TGCAGCGCGAAGGAGGAGGGCTACACCTTC. Amino acids: CSAKEEGYTF.

The CDR3 DNA follows: TGCGCCAGCAGCTTCCGGGAGAACACTGAAGCTTTCTTT. This sequence encodes CASSFRENTEAFF. The chain couples TRBV5-1 to TRBJ1-1; D is unresolved. Germline-derived CDR1 and CDR2 are SGHRS and YFSETQ. With 2 bases removed from V and 1 base from J, the gap between germline ends came to 6 bases. The CDR3 is 13 residues long.

V and J are TRBV7-8 and TRBJ2-6; D is uncertain. Germline CDR1 is SGHVS and CDR2 is FQNEAQ. V lost 1 base and J lost 0, with 10 bases in between. CDR3 size: 17 residues. CDR3 amino acids: CASSLVAGNSGANVLTF. Here the CDR3 DNA reads TGTGCCAGCAGCTTAGTTGCAGGAAACTCTGGGGCCAACGTCCTGACTTTC. The entire variable domain, with the rest obtained from reference TRBV7-8 and TRBJ2-6, is as follows: GAGVSQSPRYKVAKRGQDVALRCDPISGHVSLFWYQQALGQGPEFLTYFQNEAQLDKSGLPSDRFFAERPEGSVSTLKIQRTQQEDSAVYLCASSLVAGNSGANVLTFGAGSRLTVL.